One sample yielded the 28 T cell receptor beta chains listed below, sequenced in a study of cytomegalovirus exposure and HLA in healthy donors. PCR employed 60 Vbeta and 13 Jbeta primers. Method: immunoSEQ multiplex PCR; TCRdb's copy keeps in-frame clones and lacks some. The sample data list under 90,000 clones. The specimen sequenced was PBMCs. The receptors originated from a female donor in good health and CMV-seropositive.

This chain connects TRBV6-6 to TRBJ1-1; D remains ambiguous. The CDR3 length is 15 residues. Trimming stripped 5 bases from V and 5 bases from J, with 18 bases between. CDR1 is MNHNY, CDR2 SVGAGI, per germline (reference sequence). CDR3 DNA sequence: TGTGCCAGCAGTCCTATACCAAGGGAGGGAACTGAAGCTTTCTTT. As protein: CASSPIPREGTEAFF.

The CDR3 nucleotides are TGTGCCAGCAGTGTGGGGACAACTAGCACAGATACGCAGTATTTT. Residues: CASSVGTTSTDTQYF. The V gene is TRBV2, the J gene TRBJ2-3; D is perhaps TRBD1 (6 bases). V was pared by 4 bases and J by 0 bases, with 11 bases between. Germline assignment: CDR1 SNHLY and CDR2 FYNNEI. The CDR3 loop spans 15 amino acids.

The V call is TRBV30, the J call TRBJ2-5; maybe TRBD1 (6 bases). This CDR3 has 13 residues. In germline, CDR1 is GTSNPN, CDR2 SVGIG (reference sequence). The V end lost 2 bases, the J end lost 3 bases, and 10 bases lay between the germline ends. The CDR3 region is CAWSQGLKETQYF. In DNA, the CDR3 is TGTGCCTGGAGTCAGGGGTTGAAAGAGACCCAGTACTTC. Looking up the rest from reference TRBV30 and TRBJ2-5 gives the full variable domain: SQTIHQWPATLVQPVGSPLSLECTVEGTSNPNLYWYRQAAGRGLQLLFYSVGIGQISSEVPQNLSASRPQDRQFILSSKKLLLSDSGFYLCAWSQGLKETQYFGPGTRLLVL.

CDR3 loop: CASSSGQNYGYTF. As DNA, the CDR3 is TGTGCCAGTAGTAGCGGACAGAACTATGGCTACACCTTC. V gene TRBV19 combines with J gene TRBJ1-2, with a tentative D call TRBD1 (6 bases). The germline V gene encodes CDR1 LNHDA and CDR2 SQIVND (reference sequence). Trimming removed 4 bases at V and 2 bases at J, with 8 bases between. This CDR3 has 13 amino acids.

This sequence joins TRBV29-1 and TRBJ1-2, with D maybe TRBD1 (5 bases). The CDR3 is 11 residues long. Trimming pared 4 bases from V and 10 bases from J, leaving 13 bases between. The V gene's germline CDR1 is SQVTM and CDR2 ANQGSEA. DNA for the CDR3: TGCAGCGTTGCGCAGGGAGGGGACTACACCTTC. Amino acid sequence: CSVAQGGDYTF. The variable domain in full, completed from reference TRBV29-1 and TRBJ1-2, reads SAVISQKPSRDICQRGTSLTIQCQVDSQVTMMFWYRQQPGQSLTLIATANQGSEATYESGFVIDKFPISRPNLTFSTLTVSNMSPEDSSIYLCSVAQGGDYTFGSGTRLTVV.

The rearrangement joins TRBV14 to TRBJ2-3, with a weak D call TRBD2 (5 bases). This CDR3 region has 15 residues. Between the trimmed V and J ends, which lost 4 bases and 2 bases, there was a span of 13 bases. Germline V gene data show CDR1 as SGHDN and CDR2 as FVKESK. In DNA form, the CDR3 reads TGTGCCAGCAGCCCCTGGCAGCGGTCCACAGATACGCAGTATTTT. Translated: CASSPWQRSTDTQYF.

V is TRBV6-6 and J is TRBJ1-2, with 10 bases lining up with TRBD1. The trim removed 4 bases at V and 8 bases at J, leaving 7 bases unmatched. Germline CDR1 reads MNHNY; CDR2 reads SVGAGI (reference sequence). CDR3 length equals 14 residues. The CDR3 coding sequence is TGTGCCAGCAGTTCCGGGACAGGGGACAGGGGCTACACCTTC. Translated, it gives CASSSGTGDRGYTF.

The CDR3 here is CASSPFLPGDHEQYF. The DNA of the CDR3 is TGTGCCAGCAGTCCCTTCCTCCCGGGGGACCACGAGCAGTACTTC. V usage is TRBV28 and J usage is TRBJ2-7, with D tentatively TRBD2 (6 bases). This CDR3 contains 15 residues. The germline gives CDR1 MDHEN, CDR2 SYDVKM. With 5 bases removed from V and 5 bases from J, the gap between germline ends came to 19 bases. Using reference TRBV28 and TRBJ2-7 for the parts outside the CDR3, the full variable domain is DVKVTQSSRYLVKRTGEKVFLECVQDMDHENMFWYRQDPGLGLRLIYFSYDVKMKEKGDIPEGYSVSREKKERFSLILESASTNQTSMYLCASSPFLPGDHEQYFGPGTRLTVT.

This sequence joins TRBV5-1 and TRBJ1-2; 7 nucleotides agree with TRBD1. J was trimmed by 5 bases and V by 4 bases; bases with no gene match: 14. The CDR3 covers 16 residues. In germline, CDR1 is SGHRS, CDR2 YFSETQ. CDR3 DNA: TGCGCCAGCAGCGTAGACGCGACAGGGCCCCTATATGGCTACACCTTC. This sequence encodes CASSVDATGPLYGYTF.

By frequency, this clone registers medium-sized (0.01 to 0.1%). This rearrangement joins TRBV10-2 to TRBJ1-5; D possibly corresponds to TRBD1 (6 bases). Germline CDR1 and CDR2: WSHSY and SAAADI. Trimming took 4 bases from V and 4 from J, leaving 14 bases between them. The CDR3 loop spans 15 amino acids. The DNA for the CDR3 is TGCGCCAGCAGTGTTGGCGGGGGCGGGAATCAGCCCCAGCATTTT. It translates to CASSVGGGGNQPQHF.

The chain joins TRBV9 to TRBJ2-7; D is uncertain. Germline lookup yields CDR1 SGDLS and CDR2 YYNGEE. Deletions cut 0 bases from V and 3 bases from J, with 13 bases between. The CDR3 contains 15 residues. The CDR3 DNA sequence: TGTGCCAGCAGCGTAGCCCTTGACTTCGGCTACGAGCAGTACTTC. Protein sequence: CASSVALDFGYEQYF.

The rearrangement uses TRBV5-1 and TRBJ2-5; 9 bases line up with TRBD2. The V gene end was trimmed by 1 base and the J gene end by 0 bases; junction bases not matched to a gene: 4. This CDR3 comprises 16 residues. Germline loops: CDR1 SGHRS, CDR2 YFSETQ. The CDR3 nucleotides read TGCGCCAGCAGCTTGTTAGCGGGGGCCTACCAAGAGACCCAGTACTTC. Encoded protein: CASSLLAGAYQETQYF.

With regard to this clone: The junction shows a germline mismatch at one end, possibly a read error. CDR3 coding DNA: TGTGCCAGCAGCGTAGGGACTGGCAATGAGCAGTTCTTC. Translating gives CASSVGTGNEQFF. The V and J genes are TRBV13 and TRBJ2-1, with D tentatively TRBD2 (6 bases). The CDR3 contains 13 residues. Germline CDR1 and CDR2: PRHDT and FYEKMQ (reference sequence).

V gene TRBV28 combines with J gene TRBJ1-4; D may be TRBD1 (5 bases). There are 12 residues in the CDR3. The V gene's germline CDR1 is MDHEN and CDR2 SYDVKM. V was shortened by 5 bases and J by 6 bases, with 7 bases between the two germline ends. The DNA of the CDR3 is TGTGCCAGCAGTGTCAGGGATGAAAAACTGTTTTTT. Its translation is CASSVRDEKLFF.

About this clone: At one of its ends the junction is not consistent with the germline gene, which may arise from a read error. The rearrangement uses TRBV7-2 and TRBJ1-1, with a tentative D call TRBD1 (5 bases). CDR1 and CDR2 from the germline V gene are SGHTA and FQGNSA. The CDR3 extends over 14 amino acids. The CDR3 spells CASSLAAGNPEAFF. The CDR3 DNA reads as TGTGCCAGCAGCTTAGCCGCAGGGAACCCTGAAGCTTTCTTT.

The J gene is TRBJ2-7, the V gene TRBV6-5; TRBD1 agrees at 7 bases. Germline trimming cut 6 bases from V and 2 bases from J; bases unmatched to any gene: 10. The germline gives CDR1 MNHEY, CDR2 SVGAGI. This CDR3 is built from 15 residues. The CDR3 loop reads CASSMGQRSAYEQYF. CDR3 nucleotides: TGTGCCAGCAGCATGGGACAGAGGAGCGCCTACGAGCAGTACTTC.

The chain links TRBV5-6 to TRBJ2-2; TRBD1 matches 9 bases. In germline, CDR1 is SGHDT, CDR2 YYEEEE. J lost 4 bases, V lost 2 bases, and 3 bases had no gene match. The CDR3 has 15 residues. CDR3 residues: CASSLEQGATGELFF. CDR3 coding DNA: TGTGCCAGCAGCTTAGAACAGGGGGCCACCGGGGAGCTGTTTTTT.

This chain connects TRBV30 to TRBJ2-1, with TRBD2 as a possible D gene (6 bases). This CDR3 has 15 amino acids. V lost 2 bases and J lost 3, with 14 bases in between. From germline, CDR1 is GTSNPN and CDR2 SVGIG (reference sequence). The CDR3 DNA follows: TGTGCCTGGAGTCCCCGAATCGGGGGCTACAATGAGCAGTTCTTC. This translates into CAWSPRIGGYNEQFF.

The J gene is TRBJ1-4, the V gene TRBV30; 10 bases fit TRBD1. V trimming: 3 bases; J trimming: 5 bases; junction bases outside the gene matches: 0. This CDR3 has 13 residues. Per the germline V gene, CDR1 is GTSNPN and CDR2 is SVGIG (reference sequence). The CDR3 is CAWRDRGNEKLFF. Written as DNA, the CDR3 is TGTGCCTGGAGGGACAGGGGGAATGAAAAACTGTTTTTT.

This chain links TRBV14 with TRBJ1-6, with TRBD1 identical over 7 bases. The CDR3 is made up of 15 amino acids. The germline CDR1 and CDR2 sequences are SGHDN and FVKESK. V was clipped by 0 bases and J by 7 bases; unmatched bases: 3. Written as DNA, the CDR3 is TGTGCCAGCAGCCAAGATCAGGACAGGAATTCACCCCTCCACTTT. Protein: CASSQDQDRNSPLHF.

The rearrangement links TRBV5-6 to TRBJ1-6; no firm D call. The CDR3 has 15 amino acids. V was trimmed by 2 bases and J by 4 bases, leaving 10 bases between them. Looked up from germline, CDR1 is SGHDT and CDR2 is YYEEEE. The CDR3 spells CASSLQRLYNSPLHF. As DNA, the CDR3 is TGTGCCAGCAGCTTACAGAGACTATATAATTCACCCCTCCACTTT.

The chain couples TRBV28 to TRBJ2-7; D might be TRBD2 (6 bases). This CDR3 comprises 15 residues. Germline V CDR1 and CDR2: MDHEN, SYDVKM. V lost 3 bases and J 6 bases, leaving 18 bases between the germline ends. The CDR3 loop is CASSLWRDALGEQYF. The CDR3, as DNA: TGTGCCAGCAGTTTGTGGCGGGACGCCCTGGGCGAGCAGTACTTC.

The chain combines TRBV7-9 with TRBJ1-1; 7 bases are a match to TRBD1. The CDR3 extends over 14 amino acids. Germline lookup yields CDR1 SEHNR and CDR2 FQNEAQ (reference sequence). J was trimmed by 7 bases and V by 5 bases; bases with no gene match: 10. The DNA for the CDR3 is TGTGCCAGCAGCGCGCGGCGCAGGGGGAATGAAGCTTTCTTT. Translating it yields CASSARRRGNEAFF. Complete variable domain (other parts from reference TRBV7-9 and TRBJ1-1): DTGVSQNPRHKITKRGQNVTFRCDPISEHNRLYWYRQTLGQGPEFLTYFQNEAQLEKSRLLSDRFSAERPKGSFSTLEIQRTEQGDSAMYLCASSARRRGNEAFFGQGTRLTVV.

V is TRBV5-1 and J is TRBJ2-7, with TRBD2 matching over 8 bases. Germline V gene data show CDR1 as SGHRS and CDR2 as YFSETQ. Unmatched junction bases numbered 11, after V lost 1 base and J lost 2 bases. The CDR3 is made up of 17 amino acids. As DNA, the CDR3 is TGCGCCAGCAGCTTGTGGTGGCGGGAGGATCCTACCTACGAGCAGTACTTC. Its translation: CASSLWWREDPTYEQYF.

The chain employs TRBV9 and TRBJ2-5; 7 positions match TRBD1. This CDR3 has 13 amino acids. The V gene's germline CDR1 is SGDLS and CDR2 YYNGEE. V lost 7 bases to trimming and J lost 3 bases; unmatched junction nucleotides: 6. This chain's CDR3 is CASARQGKETQYF. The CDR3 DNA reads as TGTGCCAGCGCTAGACAGGGAAAAGAGACCCAGTACTTC.

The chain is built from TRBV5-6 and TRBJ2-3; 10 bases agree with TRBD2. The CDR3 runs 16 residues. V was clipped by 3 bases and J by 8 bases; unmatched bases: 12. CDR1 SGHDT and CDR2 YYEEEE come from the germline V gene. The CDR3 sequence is CASSSPLAGDSSTQYF. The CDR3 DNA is TGTGCCAGCAGCTCACCTCTAGCGGGAGATAGTAGTACGCAGTATTTT.

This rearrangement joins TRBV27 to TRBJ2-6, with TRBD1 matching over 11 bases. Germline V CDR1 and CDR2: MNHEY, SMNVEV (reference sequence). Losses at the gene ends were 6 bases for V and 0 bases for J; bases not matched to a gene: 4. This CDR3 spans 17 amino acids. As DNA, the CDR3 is TGTGCCAGCAGGTGGACAGGGGGCGGCTCTGGGGCCAACGTCCTGACTTTC. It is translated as CASRWTGGGSGANVLTF.

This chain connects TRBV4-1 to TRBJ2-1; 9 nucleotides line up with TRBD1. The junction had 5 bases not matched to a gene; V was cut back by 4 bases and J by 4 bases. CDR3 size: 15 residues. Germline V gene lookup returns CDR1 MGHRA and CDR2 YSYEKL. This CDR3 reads CASSLDRGPYNEQFF. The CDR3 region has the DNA TGCGCCAGCAGCCTGGACAGGGGACCATACAATGAGCAGTTCTTC.